What follows are 25 T cell receptor beta chains derived from one specimen sequenced in a study of quantifying T cell responses using KT2 cells. Study context: RNA was reverse transcribed with TCR alpha and beta constant-region primers.

The cDNA 3' end received a ligated oligonucleotide with a UMI. The first PCR ran roughly 4 cycles with an equimolar RC1.1 and RC1.2 beta primer mix. A single record per CDR3 protein comes from TCRdb applying MiXCR to the UMI-ligation and nested PCR reads. The repertoire holds about 33,000 distinct CDR3 sequences, about a tenth seen once, with roughly 9.7% in the top ten. The sequenced sample consisted of PBMCs spiked with cells of the T cell clone KT2. Receptor source: a human donor.

This clonotype appeared a few times. The gene calls are TRBV11-2 and TRBJ2-7, with 9 positions matching TRBD1. The CDR3 is 14 amino acids. The V gene's germline CDR1 is SGHAT and CDR2 FQNNGV. V lost 4 bases and J lost 7; bases outside the gene matches: 8. The CDR3 region is CASSYSTGGGEQYF. The CDR3 DNA reads TGTGCCAGCAGCTATTCGACAGGGGGTGGTGAGCAGTACTTC.

This chain connects TRBV5-6 to TRBJ1-2; the match to TRBD1 covers 9 bases. Looked up from germline, CDR1 is SGHDT and CDR2 is YYEEEE. The trim removed 4 bases at V and 4 bases at J, leaving 17 bases unmatched. This CDR3 spans 18 amino acids. The CDR3 is CASSPIGTGTNTTYGYTF. CDR3 nucleotides: TGTGCCAGCAGCCCGATAGGGACAGGGACAAACACCACCTATGGCTACACCTTC. Full variable domain (remainder filled in from reference TRBV5-6 and TRBJ1-2): DAGVTQSPTHLIKTRGQQVTLRCSPKSGHDTVSWYQQALGQGPQFIFQYYEEEERQRGNFPDRFSGHQFPNYSSELNVNALLLGDSALYLCASSPIGTGTNTTYGYTFGSGTRLTVV.

This chain uses TRBV7-9 with TRBJ2-2; D is undetermined. The CDR3 is made up of 16 amino acids. Germline V gives CDR1 SEHNR, CDR2 FQNEAQ (reference sequence). With 1 base removed from V and 5 bases from J, the gap between germline ends came to 14 bases. The CDR3 protein is CASSLDSQERTGELFF. The CDR3 DNA sequence: TGTGCCAGCAGCTTAGATAGCCAGGAACGGACCGGGGAGCTGTTTTTT.

There are many counts of this clonotype. J is TRBJ2-7 and V is TRBV7-2; possible D gene TRBD2, 5 bases. V was pared by 3 bases and J by 2 bases, with 11 bases between. The CDR3 is 14 amino acids. The germline CDR1 and CDR2 sequences are SGHTA and FQGNSA. CDR3 region: CASSLDGGPYEQYF. The DNA for the CDR3 is TGTGCCAGCAGCTTGGACGGAGGCCCCTACGAGCAGTACTTC.

This clonotype has a count of ten or more. DNA of the CDR3: TGTGCCAGCAGCCAAGCCAGGGGGAAGTTGGGCGAGCAGTACTTC. This gives the protein CASSQARGKLGEQYF. The V and J genes are TRBV14 and TRBJ2-7; TRBD1 matches at 7 bases. The CDR3 is made up of 15 amino acids. Trimming took 1 base from V and 6 from J; bases not matched to a gene: 9. Germline values: CDR1 SGHDN, CDR2 FVKESK.

This clonotype was found many times. V is TRBV11-2 and J is TRBJ2-7; the D is unclear. The CDR3 runs to 11 residues. V lost 1 base and J 3 bases, leaving 1 base between the germline ends. Per the germline V gene, CDR1 is SGHAT and CDR2 is FQNNGV. CDR3 sequence: CASSLVYEQYF. DNA of the CDR3: TGTGCCAGCAGCTTAGTCTACGAGCAGTACTTC.

This clonotype has ten or more counts. This chain connects TRBV20-1 to TRBJ2-7; 10 positions agree with TRBD2. The ends lost 3 bases at V and 0 bases at J; junction bases unmatched: 14. This CDR3 is built from 18 residues. CDR1 and CDR2 from the germline V gene are DFQATT and SNEGSKA (reference sequence). CDR3 nucleotides: TGCAGTGCTAGCCCGGCTAGCGGGAGTAAGAGGAACTCCTACGAGCAGTACTTC. It yields the protein CSASPASGSKRNSYEQYF.

This clonotype was counted between two and nine times. This chain connects TRBV7-2 to TRBJ1-1; tentatively, D is TRBD1 (6 bases). The germline CDR1 and CDR2 sequences are SGHTA and FQGNSA. The germline V and J ends were trimmed by 1 base and 4 bases, with 13 bases remaining between them. The CDR3 is 15 amino acids. CDR3 sequence (DNA): TGTGCCAGCAGCTTAGTATCTCACAGGGTCACTGAAGCTTTCTTT. Translation gives CASSLVSHRVTEAFF.

This clonotype was counted only a few times. V and J are TRBV11-1 and TRBJ1-1; D not resolved. The CDR3 has 14 amino acids. Trimming stripped 1 base from V and 2 bases from J, with 8 bases between. Germline values: CDR1 SGHAT, CDR2 FQDESV (reference sequence). The CDR3 DNA follows: TGTGCCAGCAGCTTAGAGACCAGAAACACTGAAGCTTTCTTT. It is translated as CASSLETRNTEAFF.

The genes are TRBV4-1 and TRBJ2-7; tentative D call: TRBD1 (6 bases). The germline V gene encodes CDR1 MGHRA and CDR2 YSYEKL. V lost 4 bases and J lost 4, with 14 bases in between. The CDR3 extends over 14 amino acids. The CDR3 reads CASSRRLQGYEQYF. In DNA form, the CDR3 reads TGCGCCAGCAGCCGAAGGCTACAGGGTTACGAGCAGTACTTC.

Many counts were recorded for this clonotype. The chain recombines TRBV18 with TRBJ1-1, with D perhaps matching TRBD1 (5 bases). V gave up 5 bases and J gave up 4 bases, with 11 bases separating them. This CDR3 comprises 13 residues. Per the germline V gene, CDR1 is KGHSH and CDR2 is LQKENI. The CDR3 is CASSDRQSTEAFF. CDR3 coding DNA: TGTGCCAGCTCAGACAGACAGAGCACTGAAGCTTTCTTT.

In this sample, this clonotype turned up a few times. V gene TRBV5-1 combines with J gene TRBJ2-1, with 12 bases fitting TRBD2. The CDR3 consists of 15 residues. Per germline, CDR1 SGHRS and CDR2 YFSETQ. V shed 3 bases and J 4 bases; nucleotides not matched to a gene: 2. Here the CDR3 reads CASSSGLAGYNEQFF. DNA for the CDR3: TGCGCCAGCAGCTCGGGACTAGCGGGTTACAATGAGCAGTTCTTC.

The rearrangement links TRBV5-1 to TRBJ1-1; D is possibly TRBD1 (5 bases). Germline CDR1 SGHRS, CDR2 YFSETQ. CDR3 length equals 15 residues. Trimming took 4 bases from V and 1 from J, leaving 14 bases between them. The CDR3 DNA sequence: TGCGCCAGCAGCCCCCTTCTAGGGACGAACACTGAAGCTTTCTTT. This codes for CASSPLLGTNTEAFF.

This clonotype has just a few counts. The genes are TRBV27 and TRBJ2-1; D might be TRBD2 (6 bases). Between the trimmed V and J ends, which lost 3 bases and 3 bases, there was a span of 12 bases. This CDR3 region has 15 residues. Germline-derived CDR1 and CDR2 are MNHEY and SMNVEV (reference sequence). CDR3 DNA sequence: TGTGCCAGCAGTTTCTCCGGGAGAGGCTACAATGAGCAGTTCTTC. This gives the protein CASSFSGRGYNEQFF.

As DNA, the CDR3 is TGTGCCAGCACCCTGGGCCCGAACTATGGCTACACCTTC. This codes for CASTLGPNYGYTF. The chain uses TRBV6-1 and TRBJ1-2; no clear D. V was cut by 7 bases and J by 2 bases, with 11 bases left in between. This CDR3 contains 13 residues. Germline-derived CDR1 and CDR2 are MNHNS and SASEGT.

This clonotype was seen more than once but under ten times. The V call is TRBV6-6, the J call TRBJ1-2, with D unclear. Trimming took off 8 bases at V and 7 bases at J, with 17 bases between the two ends. There are 13 residues in the CDR3. CDR1 and CDR2 (germline): MNHNY, SVGAGI (reference sequence). CDR3 sequence: CASLGGGGLGYTF. CDR3 DNA: TGTGCCAGCCTCGGAGGTGGTGGCCTTGGCTACACCTTC.

The rearrangement uses TRBV7-9 and TRBJ1-1; perhaps TRBD1 as D (5 bases). Trimming cost V 0 bases and J 1 base, with 12 bases left between them. The CDR3 is 16 amino acids. Germline CDR1 and CDR2: SEHNR and FQNEAQ (reference sequence). CDR3 in DNA: TGTGCCAGCAGCTTAGCGCGCGGGACCCCGAACACTGAAGCTTTCTTT. Its protein product is CASSLARGTPNTEAFF. Full variable domain (missing parts from reference TRBV7-9 and TRBJ1-1): DTGVSQNPRHKITKRGQNVTFRCDPISEHNRLYWYRQTLGQGPEFLTYFQNEAQLEKSRLLSDRFSAERPKGSFSTLEIQRTEQGDSAMYLCASSLARGTPNTEAFFGQGTRLTVV.

This clonotype was observed a handful of times. The V gene is TRBV28, the J gene TRBJ2-7, with D maybe TRBD2 (6 bases). Germline V gives CDR1 MDHEN, CDR2 SYDVKM. The CDR3 loop spans 15 amino acids. The V and J ends lost 1 base and 6 bases respectively, with 16 bases between them. In DNA form, the CDR3 reads TGTGCCAGCAGTTTATTCGGGCGCCCGCGGGGCGAGCAGTACTTC. The encoded protein is CASSLFGRPRGEQYF.

This clonotype was counted ten times or more. The chain recombines TRBV7-6 with TRBJ2-3, with 7 nucleotides matching TRBD1. Germline V lookup: CDR1 SGHVS, CDR2 FNYEAQ. This CDR3 contains 13 residues. V was clipped by 6 bases and J by 6 bases; unmatched bases: 6. CDR3 in amino acids: CASRMTGFDTQYF. CDR3 DNA sequence: TGTGCCAGCAGAATGACAGGGTTTGATACGCAGTATTTT.

This chain connects TRBV2 to TRBJ1-4, with a tentative D call TRBD1 (5 bases). The CDR3 consists of 14 residues. Trimming cost V 3 bases and J 7 bases, with 12 bases left between them. Germline CDR1 reads SNHLY; CDR2 reads FYNNEI. This chain's CDR3 is CASSDPDKGEKLFF. Written as DNA, the CDR3 is TGTGCCAGCAGTGATCCGGACAAAGGTGAAAAACTGTTTTTT.

This clonotype was detected ten times or more. V and J are TRBV12-5 and TRBJ1-4; D is possibly TRBD1 (6 bases). The ends were cut back, 1 base at V and 0 bases at J, with 18 bases in the middle. Per the germline V gene, CDR1 is LGHNT and CDR2 is FRNRAP. The CDR3 spans 19 residues. CDR3 coding DNA: TGTGCTAGTGGTTTGGACAGGGTACCGGGCCGTGCAACTAATGAAAAACTGTTTTTT. The encoded protein is CASGLDRVPGRATNEKLFF.

Only a few counts were recorded for this clonotype. The rearrangement uses TRBV12-3 or TRBV12-4 and TRBJ2-1; no firm D call. The CDR3 sequence is 15 residues long. Trimming stripped 3 bases from V and 0 bases from J, with 9 bases between. CDR3 in amino acids: CASSFTTFSYNEQFF. In DNA, the CDR3 is TGTGCCAGCAGTTTTACGACGTTCTCCTACAATGAGCAGTTCTTC.

The gene calls are TRBV10-2 and TRBJ1-1; a possible D gene is TRBD1 (5 bases). In germline, CDR1 is WSHSY, CDR2 SAAADI. There are 13 residues in the CDR3. The V end was cut by 6 bases, the J end by 7 bases, with 15 bases between. The CDR3 nucleotides are TGCGCCAGCAGAACCTACGGGACCATTGAAGCTTTCTTT. The encoded protein is CASRTYGTIEAFF.

This clonotype was counted once. The rearrangement uses TRBV20-1 and TRBJ2-4; D unresolved. CDR3 length: 13 residues. The V gene lost 5 bases and the J gene lost 0 bases, with 8 bases spanning the gap. CDR1 and CDR2 from the germline V gene are DFQATT and SNEGSKA (reference sequence). The CDR3 DNA reads as TGCAGTGCTCCGACAAGAGCCAAAAACATTCAGTACTTC. Its protein is CSAPTRAKNIQYF.

The CDR3 DNA reads as TGCGCCAGCAGCTCGCAAAATTTACAGGGTTCACCCCTCCACTTT. Its protein product is CASSSQNLQGSPLHF. The rearrangement uses TRBV5-1 and TRBJ1-6, with a possible D match to TRBD1 (6 bases). The CDR3 runs 15 residues. Germline CDR1 reads SGHRS; CDR2 reads YFSETQ. V gave up 3 bases and J gave up 9 bases, with 16 bases separating them.